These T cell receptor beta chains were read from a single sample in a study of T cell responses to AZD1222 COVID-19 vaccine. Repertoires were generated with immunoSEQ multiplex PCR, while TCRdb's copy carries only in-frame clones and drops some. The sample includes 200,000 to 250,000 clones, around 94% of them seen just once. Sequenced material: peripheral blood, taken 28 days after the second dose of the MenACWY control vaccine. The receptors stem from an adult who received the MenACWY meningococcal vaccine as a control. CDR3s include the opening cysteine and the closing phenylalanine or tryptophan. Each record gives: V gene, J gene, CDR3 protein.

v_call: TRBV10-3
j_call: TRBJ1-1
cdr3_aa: CASRGGVNTEAFF

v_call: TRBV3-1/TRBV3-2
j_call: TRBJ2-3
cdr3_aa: CASSQGWDNTQYF

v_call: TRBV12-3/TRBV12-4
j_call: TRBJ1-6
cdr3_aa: CASSSGSSPLHF

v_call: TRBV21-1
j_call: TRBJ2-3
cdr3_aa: CASRTWRGSTDTQYF

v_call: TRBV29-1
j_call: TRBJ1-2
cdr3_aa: CSVRGEGGYTF

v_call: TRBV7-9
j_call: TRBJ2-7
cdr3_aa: CASSPGAGLSYEQYF

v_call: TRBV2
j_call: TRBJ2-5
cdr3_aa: CASSEMTGPLETQYF

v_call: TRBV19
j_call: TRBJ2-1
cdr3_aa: CASSIISGASLLTYNEQFF

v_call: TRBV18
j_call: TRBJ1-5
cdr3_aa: CASSQEGGSNQPQHF

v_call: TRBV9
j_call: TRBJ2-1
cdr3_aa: CASSVAGRGQFF

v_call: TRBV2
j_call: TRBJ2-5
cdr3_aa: CASSVEREETQYF

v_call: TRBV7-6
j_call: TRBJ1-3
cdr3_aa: CASSLAGLGGGSGNTIYF

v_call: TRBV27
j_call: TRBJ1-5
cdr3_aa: CARECWGRSEGQPQHF

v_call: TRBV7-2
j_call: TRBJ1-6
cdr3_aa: CASSLGRGNSPLHF

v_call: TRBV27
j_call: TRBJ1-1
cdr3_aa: CASSFGERTEAFF

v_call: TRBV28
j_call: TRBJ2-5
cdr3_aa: CASSFGGAGEETQYF

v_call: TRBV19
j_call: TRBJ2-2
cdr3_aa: CASSIDPRANTGELFF

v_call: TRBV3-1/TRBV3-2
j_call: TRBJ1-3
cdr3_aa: CASSHGVGNTIYF

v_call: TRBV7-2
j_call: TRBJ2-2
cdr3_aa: CASSLVHAGTGELFF

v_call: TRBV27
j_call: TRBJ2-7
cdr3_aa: CASSRRRGVGYEQYF

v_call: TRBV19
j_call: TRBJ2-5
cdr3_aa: CASSKREETQYF

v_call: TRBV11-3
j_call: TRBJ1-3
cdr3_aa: CASSPERLRKNTIYF

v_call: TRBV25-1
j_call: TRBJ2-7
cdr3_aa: CASSGLAGVSEQYF

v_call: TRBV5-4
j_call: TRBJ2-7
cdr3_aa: CASSIRGGAYEQYF

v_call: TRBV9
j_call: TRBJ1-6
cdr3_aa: CASSVGGPVSPLHF

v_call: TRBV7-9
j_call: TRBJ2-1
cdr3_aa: CASSSSGLVGYNEQFF

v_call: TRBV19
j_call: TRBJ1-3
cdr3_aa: CASSPRQGAGNTIYF

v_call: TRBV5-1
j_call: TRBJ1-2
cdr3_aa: CASSFGATGNYGYTF

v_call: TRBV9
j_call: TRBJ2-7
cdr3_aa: CASSPGNHYEQYF

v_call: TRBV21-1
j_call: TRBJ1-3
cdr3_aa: CASRLRDGSGNTIYF

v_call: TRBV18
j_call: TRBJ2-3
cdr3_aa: CASSLSGTVDTDTQYF

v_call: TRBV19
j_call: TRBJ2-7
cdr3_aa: CASSVGTGGTYEQYF

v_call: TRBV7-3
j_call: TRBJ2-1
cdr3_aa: CASSRSGGAYNEQFF

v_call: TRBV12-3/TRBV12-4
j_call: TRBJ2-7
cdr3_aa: CASSLEGYEQYF

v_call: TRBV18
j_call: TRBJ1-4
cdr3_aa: CASSPPDSYNEKLFF

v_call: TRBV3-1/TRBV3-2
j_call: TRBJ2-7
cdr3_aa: CASSPDSYEQYF

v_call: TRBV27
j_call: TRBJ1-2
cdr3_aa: CASSLEPGQAYGYTF

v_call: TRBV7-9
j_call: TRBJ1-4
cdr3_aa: CASSLKTGEKLFF

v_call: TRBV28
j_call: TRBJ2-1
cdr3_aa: CASSPGPQREQFF

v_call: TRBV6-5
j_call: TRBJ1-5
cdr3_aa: CASNRAGGNQPQHF

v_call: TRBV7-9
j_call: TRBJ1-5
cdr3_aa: CASSSPGSGNQPQHF